These 27 T cell receptor beta chains were sequenced from one sample in a study of T cells in Graves' hyperthyroidism and ophthalmopathy. Amplified TCR beta CDR3 regions derived from RNA transcripts. HTBI primers were used for first-round RT-PCR of the TCR CDR3. From the multiplex PCR reads, TCRdb called clonotypes with MiXCR, one entry per CDR3 protein. Altogether 300,000 to 450,000 distinct CDR3 sequences are present, around 16% being singletons, with the ten largest covering about 27%. The sample taken for sequencing was blood. The receptors come from a woman aged 18 to 35 with Graves' hyperthyroidism that later progressed to Graves' ophthalmopathy.

This clonotype showed up just a few times. The rearrangement links TRBV5-4 to TRBJ1-2; possible D gene TRBD1, 5 bases. This CDR3 spans 13 amino acids. Trimming shortened V by 6 bases and J by 6 bases, and 15 bases separated the two germline ends. Germline values: CDR1 SGHNT, CDR2 YYREEE (reference sequence). The CDR3 DNA reads TGTGCCAGCACTCAGGGAGGGGAAAATGGCTACACCTTC. Encoded protein: CASTQGGENGYTF.

The chain uses TRBV14 and TRBJ2-7, with TRBD2 identical over 11 bases. The CDR3 loop spans 13 amino acids. Germline lookup yields CDR1 SGHDN and CDR2 FVKESK. V lost 7 bases to trimming and J lost 6 bases; unmatched junction nucleotides: 5. CDR3 DNA: TGTGCCAGCACCCCGCTAGCGGGAGGCGAGCAGTACTTC. Translated: CASTPLAGGEQYF.

This clonotype was observed many times. The V gene is TRBV5-1, the J gene TRBJ2-3; D call uncertain. V was cut by 0 bases and J by 2 bases, with 4 bases left in between. Germline lookup yields CDR1 SGHRS and CDR2 YFSETQ. The CDR3 has 13 residues. CDR3 sequence (DNA): TGCGCCAGCAGCTTGGACGCCACAGATACGCAGTATTTT. Amino acids: CASSLDATDTQYF.

This sequence joins TRBV11-2 and TRBJ1-1; 9 bases line up with TRBD1. This CDR3 contains 15 residues. Germline lookup yields CDR1 SGHAT and CDR2 FQNNGV. Trimming cost V 7 bases and J 5 bases; bases outside gene matches: 11. The CDR3 region has the DNA TGTGCCAGCATACTTCTACAGGGGGCGCGGACTGAAGCTTTCTTT. It yields the protein CASILLQGARTEAFF.

The rearrangement joins TRBV2 to TRBJ1-1; D is uncertain. Germline values: CDR1 SNHLY, CDR2 FYNNEI. The germline V and J ends were trimmed by 8 bases and 4 bases, with 17 bases remaining between them. CDR3 length equals 14 residues. This chain's CDR3 is CASGRNARATEAFF. The CDR3 DNA follows: TGTGCCAGCGGCCGGAACGCAAGGGCCACTGAAGCTTTCTTT.

At least ten counts were recorded for this clonotype. V usage is TRBV7-2 and J usage is TRBJ2-1; 7 nucleotides align to TRBD1. In germline, CDR1 is SGHTA, CDR2 FQGNSA. There are 15 residues in the CDR3. V was pared by 2 bases and J by 8 bases, with 9 bases of the junction left unmatched. CDR3 DNA sequence: TGTGCCAGCAGCTTACTCGGTCAGGGGGTAGATGAGCAGTTCTTC. Protein: CASSLLGQGVDEQFF. Full variable domain (missing parts from reference TRBV7-2 and TRBJ2-1): GAGVSQSPSNKVTEKGKDVELRCDPISGHTALYWYRQSLGQGLEFLIYFQGNSAPDKSGLPSDRFSAERTGGSVSTLTIQRTQQEDSAVYLCASSLLGQGVDEQFFGPGTRLTVL.

The CDR3 DNA sequence: TGTGCCAGCAGCTTCGGGACAACGAACACCGGGGAGCTGTTTTTT. It translates to CASSFGTTNTGELFF. The chain combines TRBV7-2 with TRBJ2-2, with a weak D call TRBD1 (6 bases). Germline CDR1 is SGHTA and CDR2 is FQGNSA. The CDR3 consists of 15 residues. V dropped 3 bases and J dropped 0 bases, with 8 bases sitting between them.

This clonotype was observed many times. J is TRBJ2-7 and V is TRBV20-1; a weak D match, TRBD1 (6 bases). V dropped 3 bases and J dropped 0 bases, with 15 bases sitting between them. This CDR3 spans 15 amino acids. The germline CDR1 and CDR2 sequences are DFQATT and SNEGSKA (reference sequence). The CDR3 sequence is CSASSWQGSSYEQYF. The CDR3 nucleotides read TGCAGTGCTAGTAGTTGGCAGGGGAGCTCCTACGAGCAGTACTTC.

This clonotype was recorded many times. DNA of the CDR3: TGTGCCAGCAGTGAAATGGGGGGGAACACTGAAGCTTTCTTT. Amino acid sequence: CASSEMGGNTEAFF. The chain is built from TRBV6-1 and TRBJ1-1; the D gene is possibly TRBD1 (5 bases). The length of the CDR3 is 14 residues. The V and J ends lost 2 bases and 1 base respectively, with 8 bases between them. From germline, CDR1 is MNHNS and CDR2 SASEGT.

This clonotype was counted ten times or more. The chain joins TRBV12-3 or TRBV12-4 to TRBJ1-2, with 12 nucleotides matching TRBD1. J lost 4 bases, V lost 6 bases, and 9 bases had no gene match. This CDR3 is built from 16 residues. CDR3 in DNA: TGTGCCAGCAGCCCTCCGGGACAGGGGGCTCTCTATGGCTACACCTTC. The encoded protein is CASSPPGQGALYGYTF.

The genes are TRBV28 and TRBJ2-2; 7 bases are a match to TRBD2. This CDR3 comprises 14 residues. J was trimmed by 0 bases and V by 7 bases; bases with no gene match: 2. Germline assignment: CDR1 MDHEN and CDR2 SYDVKM. The CDR3 spells CASKGLSNTGELFF. The CDR3 DNA sequence: TGTGCCAGCAAGGGACTATCGAACACCGGGGAGCTGTTTTTT.

This clonotype appeared once. The V and J genes are TRBV5-5 and TRBJ2-5; D not resolved. V lost 0 bases, J lost 1 base, and 10 bases lay in between. The CDR3 extends over 15 amino acids. CDR1 is SGHKS, CDR2 YYEKEE, per germline (reference sequence). Here the CDR3 reads CASSLGGKVQETQYF. CDR3 bases: TGTGCCAGCAGCTTGGGGGGAAAAGTCCAAGAGACCCAGTACTTC.

This clonotype was detected many times. This chain joins TRBV28 and TRBJ1-1; possible D gene TRBD1, 6 bases. Germline CDR1 and CDR2: MDHEN and SYDVKM. V dropped 2 bases and J dropped 11 bases, with 12 bases sitting between them. The CDR3 has 12 amino acids. The CDR3 DNA is TGTGCCAGCAGTTTACGGGGGGCGCGGGCTTTCTTT. It codes for CASSLRGARAFF.

CDR3 region: CASSRSGTGVGYTF. CDR3 nucleotide sequence: TGTGCCAGCTCCCGCTCCGGGACAGGGGTTGGCTACACCTTC. The chain links TRBV7-2 to TRBJ1-2, with 10 bases that match TRBD1. Germline V CDR1 and CDR2: SGHTA, FQGNSA. Unmatched junction bases numbered 10, after V lost 8 bases and J lost 7 bases. This CDR3 is 14 amino acids long. The variable domain in full, with the rest retrieved from reference TRBV7-2 and TRBJ1-2, is GAGVSQSPSNKVTEKGKDVELRCDPISGHTALYWYRQSLGQGLEFLIYFQGNSAPDKSGLPSDRFSAERTGGSVSTLTIQRTQQEDSAVYLCASSRSGTGVGYTFGSGTRLTVV.

The V call is TRBV27, the J call TRBJ2-7, with a possible D match to TRBD1 (6 bases). Trimming stripped 6 bases from V and 3 bases from J, with 12 bases between. This CDR3 has 13 residues. CDR1 is MNHEY and CDR2 is SMNVEV in the germline V gene (reference sequence). CDR3 coding DNA: TGTGCCAGCAGGTCCCCAGGGGTCTACGAGCAGTACTTC. This codes for CASRSPGVYEQYF.

There are many counts of this clonotype. The chain uses TRBV12-3 or TRBV12-4 and TRBJ1-5; D unresolved. With 7 bases removed from V and 0 bases from J, the gap between germline ends came to 10 bases. The CDR3 is 14 amino acids. The CDR3 DNA reads as TGTGCCAGCAACCCCACTCATAGCAATCAGCCCCAGCATTTT. This codes for CASNPTHSNQPQHF.

This clonotype showed up many times. The V and J genes are TRBV28 and TRBJ2-1; unclear D gene. The V end was cut by 0 bases, the J end by 4 bases, with 10 bases between. Germline V gene sequence: CDR1 MDHEN, CDR2 SYDVKM. This CDR3 contains 15 residues. CDR3 bases: TGTGCCAGCAGTTTATGGTTTCTACCTTACAATGAGCAGTTCTTC. Amino acid sequence: CASSLWFLPYNEQFF. Full variable domain (remainder filled in from reference TRBV28 and TRBJ2-1): DVKVTQSSRYLVKRTGEKVFLECVQDMDHENMFWYRQDPGLGLRLIYFSYDVKMKEKGDIPEGYSVSREKKERFSLILESASTNQTSMYLCASSLWFLPYNEQFFGPGTRLTVL.

This clonotype has ten or more counts. The rearrangement joins TRBV7-9 to TRBJ2-7, with TRBD2 matching over 7 bases. Per the germline V gene, CDR1 is SEHNR and CDR2 is FQNEAQ (reference sequence). This CDR3 spans 16 amino acids. J lost 0 bases, V lost 5 bases, and 10 bases had no gene match. The CDR3 nucleotides are TGTGCCAGCAGCGCAGGGCTAGCGGTTAGCTCCTACGAGCAGTACTTC. It translates to CASSAGLAVSSYEQYF.

This clonotype appeared many times. This rearrangement joins TRBV7-9 to TRBJ2-5, with D possibly TRBD2 on 6 matching bases. V was trimmed by 6 bases and J by 0 bases, leaving 23 bases between them. This CDR3 has 18 amino acids. Germline V gene lookup returns CDR1 SEHNR and CDR2 FQNEAQ (reference sequence). The CDR3 DNA reads as TGTGCCAGCAGACACGTAGGGAGGATGACAGAGAACCAAGAGACCCAGTACTTC. This gives the protein CASRHVGRMTENQETQYF.

At least ten counts were recorded for this clonotype. The V and J genes are TRBV5-1 and TRBJ2-7, with 10 bases lining up with TRBD2. Per germline, CDR1 SGHRS and CDR2 YFSETQ. This CDR3 comprises 16 residues. V shed 4 bases, J shed 2 bases, and the junction held 9 bases outside the gene matches. CDR3 amino acids: CASSPLGSGRTYEQYF. CDR3 DNA sequence: TGCGCCAGCAGCCCCCTGGGTAGCGGGAGGACCTACGAGCAGTACTTC.

The chain joins TRBV10-1 to TRBJ2-3, with D perhaps being TRBD1 or TRBD2 (5 bases each). Trimming removed 3 bases from V and 1 base from J, with 14 bases in between. CDR1 and CDR2 (germline): WNHNN, SYGVQD (reference sequence). The CDR3 is made up of 16 amino acids. The CDR3 loop is CASSDPGTLGTDTQYF. The CDR3 nucleotides read TGCGCCAGCAGTGATCCCGGGACCCTCGGCACAGATACGCAGTATTTT.

This clonotype appeared many times. The chain is built from TRBV6-1 and TRBJ2-1; 9 bases agree with TRBD1. The CDR3 spans 15 residues. Germline values: CDR1 MNHNS, CDR2 SASEGT. Losses at the gene ends were 8 bases for V and 4 bases for J; bases not matched to a gene: 9. The CDR3 loop is CASASRTGEYNEQFF. The DNA for the CDR3 is TGTGCCAGCGCCTCGCGGACAGGGGAGTACAATGAGCAGTTCTTC.

The V and J genes are TRBV24-1 and TRBJ2-1; D perhaps matches TRBD1 (6 bases). Between the trimmed V and J ends, which lost 4 bases and 0 bases, there was a span of 6 bases. CDR3 length: 14 amino acids. CDR1 and CDR2 (germline): KGHDR, SFDVKD. The CDR3 reads CATSDRGSYNEQFF. The CDR3 bases are TGTGCCACCAGTGACAGGGGCTCCTACAATGAGCAGTTCTTC.

Ten or more counts support this clonotype. V usage is TRBV12-3 or TRBV12-4 and J usage is TRBJ2-7, with a tentative D call TRBD1 (5 bases). Trimming removed 5 bases at V and 9 bases at J, with 14 bases between. The CDR3 covers 12 residues. CDR3 DNA sequence: TGTGCCAGCAGTGGGCCCCAGGGCTGGCAGTACTTC. This codes for CASSGPQGWQYF.

This chain connects TRBV28 to TRBJ2-7; 11 bases match TRBD1. The trim removed 7 bases at V and 5 bases at J, leaving 10 bases unmatched. This CDR3 spans 15 amino acids. Germline CDR1 is MDHEN and CDR2 is SYDVKM. The CDR3 reads CASTKGTGGTHEQYF. The CDR3, as DNA: TGTGCCAGCACCAAGGGGACAGGGGGAACGCACGAGCAGTACTTC.

This clonotype appeared many times. The chain recombines TRBV28 with TRBJ1-4; 8 bases fit TRBD1. The V gene's germline CDR1 is MDHEN and CDR2 SYDVKM. V lost 5 bases and J lost 8; bases outside the gene matches: 7. This CDR3 region has 14 residues. The DNA for the CDR3 is TGTGCCAGCAGTCGGACAGGGCAATGGGAAAAACTGTTTTTT. It specifies CASSRTGQWEKLFF.

This clonotype was recorded many times. The chain has TRBV29-1 and TRBJ2-7; 12 bases line up with TRBD1. The CDR3 consists of 15 residues. Germline V gives CDR1 SQVTM, CDR2 ANQGSEA. Trimming took 4 bases from V and 5 from J; bases not matched to a gene: 9. CDR3 DNA sequence: TGCAGCGTTGGATACGGGACAGGGGGCTTCAACGAGCAGTACTTC. It translates to CSVGYGTGGFNEQYF.